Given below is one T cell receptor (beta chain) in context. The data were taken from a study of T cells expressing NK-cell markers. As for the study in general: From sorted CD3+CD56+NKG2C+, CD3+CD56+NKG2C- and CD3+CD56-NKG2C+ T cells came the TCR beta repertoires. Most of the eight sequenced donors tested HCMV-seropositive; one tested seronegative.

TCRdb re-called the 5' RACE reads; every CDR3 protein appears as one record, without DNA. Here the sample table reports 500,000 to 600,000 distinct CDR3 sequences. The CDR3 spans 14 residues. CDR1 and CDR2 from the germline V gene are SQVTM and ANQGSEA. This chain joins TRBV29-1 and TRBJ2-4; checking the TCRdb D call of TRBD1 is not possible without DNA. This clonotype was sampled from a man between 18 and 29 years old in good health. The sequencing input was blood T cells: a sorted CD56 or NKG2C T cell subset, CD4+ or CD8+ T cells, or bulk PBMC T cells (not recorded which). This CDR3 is CSVEERPGMDIQYF.